Reported below is one T cell receptor (beta chain). Its antigen is not known. This entry belongs to a study of T cell repertoires in ileal Crohn's disease. This table comes from immunoSEQ multiplex PCR, and its TCRdb copy is limited to in-frame clones, with some not included. The table includes some 9,100 clones, roughly 78% detected once. The CDR3 consists of 13 residues. Germline CDR1 is MNHNS and CDR2 is SASEGT. V shed 6 bases and J shed 3 bases, with 12 bases lying between them. The time point: neoterminal ileum biopsy at postoperative endoscopy, about 6 months after surgery. Study conclusions and caveats: All patients with clonality above 26.8% had endoscopic recurrence. Within the first postoperative year, endoscopy came at median roughly 6.9 months.

Sequenced: ileal tissue. The chain is built from TRBV6-1 and TRBJ2-7; possibly TRBD1 for D (6 bases). This TCR came from an adult with Crohn's disease. The DNA for the CDR3 is TGTGCCAGCAGGTTTGGACAGATCTACGAGCAGTACTTC. Translation gives CASRFGQIYEQYF.